One and the same sample provided the 13 T cell receptor beta chains below, sequenced in a study of early T cells in non-severe SARS-CoV-2 infection. TCRdb itself ran the 5' RACE reads through MiXCR, one entry per CDR3 protein. The sample shows around 40,000 distinct CDR3 sequences, around 6.3% of them seen only once. The sequenced material came from whole blood. These receptor sequences come from an adult who was a healthcare worker with PCR-confirmed SARS-CoV-2 infection or an uninfected control (not recorded which).

This chain joins TRBV5-1 and TRBJ1-1; possible D gene TRBD1, 5 bases. Per germline, CDR1 SGHRS and CDR2 YFSETQ. V was clipped by 3 bases and J by 8 bases, with 17 bases between them. The CDR3 extends over 14 amino acids. In nucleotides, the CDR3 is TGCGCCAGCAGCTCGCGAATTGGGACGGACGAAGCTTTCTTT. Translated: CASSSRIGTDEAFF. The entire variable domain, with the rest obtained from reference TRBV5-1 and TRBJ1-1, is as follows: KAGVTQTPRYLIKTRGQQVTLSCSPISGHRSVSWYQQTPGQGLQFLFEYFSETQRNKGNFPGRFSGRQFSNSRSEMNVSTLELGDSALYLCASSSRIGTDEAFFGQGTRLTVV.

This clonotype is categorized as medium-sized. The chain is built from TRBV7-9 and TRBJ2-4, with 7 bases fitting TRBD2. CDR1 and CDR2 from the germline V gene are SEHNR and FQNEAQ (reference sequence). V was pared by 4 bases and J by 8 bases, with 8 bases of the junction left unmatched. The CDR3 extends over 14 amino acids. CDR3 amino acids: CASSSLSGGDIQYF. The CDR3 DNA reads TGTGCCAGCAGCTCTCTCTCGGGGGGAGACATTCAGTACTTC.

This clonotype has at least ten counts. The chain links TRBV10-1 to TRBJ2-1; no firm D call. CDR1 and CDR2 (germline): WNHNN, SYGVQD (reference sequence). The length of the CDR3 is 12 residues. V shed 5 bases and J shed 9 bases, with 11 bases lying between them. In DNA form, the CDR3 reads TGCGCCAGCAGTACGGGTCCCGCTGAGCAGTTCTTC. Its translation is CASSTGPAEQFF.

This clonotype was found many times. The chain uses TRBV14 and TRBJ1-2; D not resolved. The germline gives CDR1 SGHDN, CDR2 FVKESK. V was trimmed by 8 bases and J by 0 bases, leaving 7 bases between them. The CDR3 covers 12 residues. The DNA of the CDR3 is TGTGCCAGCCGAGGTTCTAACTATGGCTACACCTTC. The encoded protein is CASRGSNYGYTF. Using reference TRBV14 and TRBJ1-2 for the parts outside the CDR3, the full variable domain is EAGVTQFPSHSVIEKGQTVTLRCDPISGHDNLYWYRRVMGKEIKFLLHFVKESKQDESGMPNNRFLAERTGGTYSTLKVQPAELEDSGVYFCASRGSNYGYTFGSGTRLTVV.

This clonotype was recorded a few times. This rearrangement joins TRBV6-2 or TRBV6-3 to TRBJ2-1; either TRBD1 or TRBD2 may fit D (5 bases each). Trimming took off 2 bases at V and 0 bases at J, with 5 bases between the two ends. Germline V gives CDR1 MNHEY, CDR2 SVGEGT. The CDR3 totals 14 residues. CDR3 bases: TGTGCCAGCAGTTACGGGACCTCCTACAATGAGCAGTTCTTC. It is translated as CASSYGTSYNEQFF.

At least ten counts were recorded for this clonotype. This chain connects TRBV6-5 to TRBJ2-2, with TRBD1 identical over 9 bases. Germline values: CDR1 MNHEY, CDR2 SVGAGI. The length of the CDR3 is 15 residues. After removal of 4 bases from V and 3 bases from J, the junction contained 3 bases not matched to a gene. CDR3 residues: CASSSTGGDTGELFF. CDR3 DNA sequence: TGTGCCAGCAGTTCGACAGGGGGGGACACCGGGGAGCTGTTTTTT.

This clonotype has ten or more counts. V is TRBV18 and J is TRBJ2-1; D ambiguous. The germline V and J ends were trimmed by 3 bases and 6 bases, with 12 bases remaining between them. CDR3 size: 14 residues. Per the germline V gene, CDR1 is KGHSH and CDR2 is LQKENI. CDR3 sequence: CASSPMSNFNEQFF. DNA of the CDR3: TGTGCCAGCTCACCCATGAGTAATTTCAATGAGCAGTTCTTC.

This clonotype has a count of ten or more. CDR3 nucleotide sequence: TGCAGTGCTCCCGTGGTACTGATCACAGATACGCAGTATTTT. Translating gives CSAPVVLITDTQYF. The chain uses TRBV20-1 and TRBJ2-3, with no clear D. V was clipped by 5 bases and J by 2 bases, with 14 bases between them. Germline lookup yields CDR1 DFQATT and CDR2 SNEGSKA (reference sequence). The CDR3 has 14 residues.

By sample share, this clonotype is medium-sized. The rearrangement joins TRBV28 to TRBJ1-2; a weak D match, TRBD1 (5 bases). V was trimmed by 2 bases and J by 4 bases, leaving 8 bases between them. CDR1 and CDR2 (germline): MDHEN, SYDVKM. The CDR3 has 13 amino acids. CDR3 sequence: CASSLQGSYGYTF. The DNA of the CDR3 is TGTGCCAGCAGTTTACAGGGATCCTATGGCTACACCTTC.

This chain links TRBV6-5 with TRBJ2-7; weak D call: TRBD2 (5 bases). Germline CDR1 and CDR2: MNHEY and SVGAGI. The V and J ends lost 0 bases and 6 bases respectively, with 15 bases between them. This CDR3 has 15 amino acids. For the CDR3, the DNA is TGTGCCAGCAGTTACTCGATCAACTTGGAGGCCGAGCAGTACTTC. The encoded protein is CASSYSINLEAEQYF.

J is TRBJ2-3 and V is TRBV6-5; D gene ambiguous. The length of the CDR3 is 15 residues. V was trimmed by 1 base and J by 8 bases, leaving 16 bases between them. Germline V gene lookup returns CDR1 MNHEY and CDR2 SVGAGI. The CDR3 DNA reads as TGTGCCAGCAGTTACTACTTGGGTGGACCGGGTACGCAGTATTTT. It translates to CASSYYLGGPGTQYF.

This clonotype was counted between two and nine times. The chain carries TRBV7-2 and TRBJ1-4; D is unclear. The CDR3 loop spans 14 amino acids. V lost 0 bases and J 6 bases, leaving 8 bases between the germline ends. CDR1 is SGHTA and CDR2 is FQGNSA in the germline V gene. CDR3: CASSLAFRDEKLFF. The CDR3 DNA reads TGTGCCAGCAGCTTAGCTTTCCGGGATGAAAAACTGTTTTTT.

This clonotype was detected many times. Since no conserved phenylalanine or tryptophan closes the CDR3, a read error is the likely cause. The DNA is left out, because the CDR3 cannot be placed on it with certainty; the CDR3 is given as TCRdb lists it. This chain joins TRBV29-1 and TRBJ2-1; the DNA was not compared with TRBD1, the D call given in the table. The CDR3 spans 12 amino acids, including both terminal residues. CDR1 and CDR2 from the germline V gene are SQVTM and ANQGSEA. CDR3 loop: CSVERVDRVMFL.